One and the same sample provided the 25 T cell receptor beta chains below, sequenced in a study of beta chain features in type 1 diabetes (dated by TCRdb to the late 2010s). Overall study outcomes, separate from this receptor: A moderate but significant shortening of TCRB CDR3 length was observed in type 1 diabetes patients in all four CD4+ subsets.

Their recognized antigens are unknown. The library was generated by the immunoSEQ multiplex PCR assay. The entire isolated RNA was reverse transcribed using the High Capacity cDNA Reverse Transcription Kit, and thus expressed TCRB transcripts were sequenced. Held by TCRdb, this immuneACCESS table contains in-frame sequences only and omits some clones. Under half of the omission traces to an unresolved V gene where checked; the cause of the rest is unknown. In all, the sample holds around 100,000 clones, and 25% to 35% of those were seen once. The top ten clonotypes cover 0.53% of the sample. Source material: central memory CD4+ T cells from blood. These receptors were taken from a woman aged 18-35 years with type 1 diabetes.

This clone showed up just a few times. J is TRBJ2-6 and V is TRBV7-7; no definite D call. Trimming pared 5 bases from V and 5 bases from J, leaving 13 bases between. CDR1 and CDR2 (germline): SSHAT, FNYEAQ (reference sequence). CDR3 length: 15 residues. In nucleotides, the CDR3 is TGTGCCAGCAGCCCCACCGGGTCACGGGCCAACGTCCTGACTTTC. Its protein is CASSPTGSRANVLTF.

This clone was seen a few times. This rearrangement joins TRBV14 to TRBJ2-4; 7 bases map to TRBD2. V shed 3 bases, J shed 9 bases, and the junction held 5 bases outside the gene matches. Germline V CDR1 and CDR2: SGHDN, FVKESK. CDR3 length: 13 amino acids. Here the CDR3 reads CASSQREFTIQYF. The DNA for the CDR3 is TGTGCCAGCAGCCAGCGGGAGTTTACCATTCAGTACTTC.

This clone was seen a single time. The chain couples TRBV11-2 to TRBJ1-1; maybe TRBD1 (5 bases). Germline CDR1 SGHAT, CDR2 FQNNGV. The CDR3 sequence is 14 residues long. The V gene lost 3 bases and the J gene lost 3 bases, with 11 bases spanning the gap. The CDR3 nucleotides read TGTGCCAGCAGCTTGTGGGGAGGGGACACTGAAGCTTTCTTT. Its protein product is CASSLWGGDTEAFF.

This chain uses TRBV9 with TRBJ2-7; D may be TRBD2 (7 bases). CDR1 is SGDLS and CDR2 is YYNGEE in the germline V gene. V lost 4 bases, J lost 3 bases, and 20 bases lay in between. The CDR3 is 16 residues long. The CDR3 spells CASSKIGGGAFYEQYF. The DNA for the CDR3 is TGTGCCAGCAGCAAGATAGGGGGGGGCGCGTTCTACGAGCAGTACTTC.

The rearrangement joins TRBV14 to TRBJ1-1; TRBD1 matches 7 bases. The germline V gene has CDR1 SGHDN and CDR2 FVKESK. There are 13 residues in the CDR3. The V and J ends lost 4 bases and 1 base, in that order; junction bases with no gene match: 0. The CDR3 here is CASSRQGNTEAFF. The DNA of the CDR3 is TGTGCCAGCAGCCGACAGGGGAACACTGAAGCTTTCTTT.

The CDR3 protein is CASKSRTGSYNEQFF. As DNA, the CDR3 is TGTGCCAGTAAGAGTAGGACAGGTTCCTACAATGAGCAGTTCTTC. The genes are TRBV19 and TRBJ2-1; 7 nucleotides agree with TRBD1. This CDR3 spans 15 amino acids. Trimming at V came to 7 bases and at J to 1 base, leaving 7 bases not matched to a gene. Germline-derived CDR1 and CDR2 are LNHDA and SQIVND (reference sequence). The full variable domain, completed using reference TRBV19 and TRBJ2-1, is DGGITQSPKYLFRKEGQNVTLSCEQNLNHDAMYWYRQDPGQGLRLIYYSQIVNDFQKGDIAEGYSVSREKKESFPLTVTSAQKNPTAFYLCASKSRTGSYNEQFFGPGTRLTVL.

The V call is TRBV5-6, the J call TRBJ2-1; 8 bases agree with TRBD2. The CDR3 contains 15 residues. Germline trimming cut 4 bases from V and 3 bases from J; bases unmatched to any gene: 6. Germline lookup yields CDR1 SGHDT and CDR2 YYEEEE. In nucleotides, the CDR3 is TGTGCCAGCAGCAGGTTTAGCGGGAACTACAATGAGCAGTTCTTC. This sequence encodes CASSRFSGNYNEQFF.

The rearrangement links TRBV28 to TRBJ2-5, with D possibly being TRBD2 (5 bases). The J call may be mistaken, given a closer DNA end match to TRBJ2-7. CDR3 length: 14 residues. Germline V lookup: CDR1 MDHEN, CDR2 SYDVKM. DNA of the CDR3: TGTGCCAGCAGTTTATCACGGGGATCCTACGAGCAGTACTTC. It encodes CASSLSRGSYEQYF.

J is TRBJ1-1 and V is TRBV5-4, with D possibly TRBD1 on 5 matching bases. V was trimmed by 1 base and J by 0 bases, leaving 7 bases between them. Germline CDR1 reads SGHNT; CDR2 reads YYREEE (reference sequence). CDR3 length: 14 amino acids. CDR3 nucleotide sequence: TGTGCCAGCAGCTTGAGACAGATGAACACTGAAGCTTTCTTT. It codes for CASSLRQMNTEAFF.

This clone was seen more than once but under ten times. The chain recombines TRBV30 with TRBJ1-1, with 7 bases fitting TRBD1. V shed 2 bases, J shed 0 bases, and the junction held 9 bases outside the gene matches. Germline lookup yields CDR1 GTSNPN and CDR2 SVGIG (reference sequence). The CDR3 covers 16 residues. The CDR3 loop reads CAWSLSQGRLNTEAFF. CDR3 in DNA: TGTGCCTGGAGTCTATCACAGGGGCGCTTGAACACTGAAGCTTTCTTT.

This chain uses TRBV6-1 with TRBJ2-3; D is possibly TRBD2 (6 bases). This CDR3 is 13 amino acids long. The germline V and J ends were trimmed by 5 bases and 3 bases, with 9 bases remaining between them. Germline CDR1 and CDR2: MNHNS and SASEGT. The DNA of the CDR3 is TGTGCCAGCAGTCTGGGGACTACAGATACGCAGTATTTT. It translates to CASSLGTTDTQYF.

The gene calls are TRBV28 and TRBJ1-5, with D possibly being TRBD1 (6 bases). CDR1 and CDR2 (germline): MDHEN, SYDVKM. V was cut by 6 bases and J by 6 bases, with 15 bases left in between. The CDR3 contains 14 residues. CDR3 nucleotides: TGTGCCAGCAGCACCACGACAGGACTTCAGCCCCAGCATTTT. It encodes CASSTTTGLQPQHF.

In this sample, this clone turned up a few times. This chain connects TRBV6-1 to TRBJ2-7; 7 nucleotides match TRBD1. Germline V gene lookup returns CDR1 MNHNS and CDR2 SASEGT. V gave up 5 bases and J gave up 6 bases; unmatched junction bases: 10. The CDR3 covers 14 residues. The CDR3 nucleotides are TGTGCCAGCAGTAGCCAGGGGGTAAATAGCGAGCAGTACGTC. It codes for CASSSQGVNSEQYV.

CDR3 region: CAIRQTGINQPQHF. The CDR3 DNA follows: TGTGCCATCAGGCAGACAGGGATCAATCAGCCCCAGCATTTT. This sequence joins TRBV10-3 and TRBJ1-5, with 7 bases identical to TRBD1. The CDR3 runs 14 residues. Germline-derived CDR1 and CDR2 are ENHRY and SYGVKD. The V gene end was trimmed by 6 bases and the J gene end by 3 bases; junction bases not matched to a gene: 5.

The chain has TRBV9 and TRBJ2-5, with TRBD1 identical over 11 bases. The CDR3 covers 15 residues. Trimming took 4 bases from V and 5 from J; bases not matched to a gene: 7. Germline loops: CDR1 SGDLS, CDR2 YYNGEE. CDR3 bases: TGTGCCAGCAGCACCCGGACAGGGGGCGCGGAGACCCAGTACTTC. Translation: CASSTRTGGAETQYF.

The chain is built from TRBV29-1 and TRBJ2-7; TRBD2 is a possible D gene (5 bases). The CDR3 length is 11 residues. In germline, CDR1 is SQVTM, CDR2 ANQGSEA. The V gene lost 6 bases and the J gene lost 3 bases, with 9 bases spanning the gap. In DNA form, the CDR3 reads TGCAGCGTATCCGGGAACTACGAGCAGTACTTC. It encodes CSVSGNYEQYF.

The rearrangement joins TRBV11-2 to TRBJ1-3, with D uncertain. V was pared by 3 bases and J by 8 bases, with 14 bases between. Germline lookup yields CDR1 SGHAT and CDR2 FQNNGV. CDR3 length: 14 amino acids. The CDR3 DNA reads as TGTGCCAGCAGCTTCCGAAGACTGGAGGACACCATATATTTT. This codes for CASSFRRLEDTIYF.

The chain links TRBV5-1 to TRBJ2-1, with D perhaps TRBD1 (6 bases). The ends were cut back, 4 bases at V and 5 bases at J, with 16 bases in the middle. Germline assignment: CDR1 SGHRS and CDR2 YFSETQ. The CDR3 totals 15 residues. In DNA form, the CDR3 reads TGCGCCAGCAGCACCTACAGGGTAACGGACAATGAGCAGTTCTTC. Protein sequence: CASSTYRVTDNEQFF.

This clone occurred a few times. This chain links TRBV5-1 with TRBJ2-7, with 8 bases that match TRBD2. This CDR3 contains 16 residues. The V segment lost 0 bases and the J segment 3 bases; nucleotides outside the gene matches: 8. The germline gives CDR1 SGHRS, CDR2 YFSETQ. The CDR3 bases are TGCGCCAGCAGCTTGGGGGGTAGCGGGATCCTCTACGAGCAGTACTTC. Protein product: CASSLGGSGILYEQYF.

In this sample, this clone turned up many times. The gene calls are TRBV28 and TRBJ2-7; D possibly corresponds to TRBD2 (6 bases). Trimming left V 7 bases short and J 5 bases short, with 21 bases between. The V gene's germline CDR1 is MDHEN and CDR2 SYDVKM. The CDR3 extends over 15 amino acids. CDR3: CASTLDSGVRDEQYF. The CDR3 coding sequence is TGTGCCAGCACTCTCGATTCGGGAGTTCGCGACGAGCAGTACTTC.

This clone was found a few times. The chain uses TRBV4-2 and TRBJ2-3; TRBD2 might be the D (6 bases). The CDR3 runs to 17 residues. V was shortened by 0 bases and J by 1 base, with 14 bases between the two germline ends. Germline V gene data show CDR1 as LGHNA and CDR2 as YNFKEQ. The CDR3 region has the DNA TGTGCCAGCAGCCAAGATCGACTAGGTGGGGGCACAGATACGCAGTATTTT. This encodes CASSQDRLGGGTDTQYF.

The V and J genes are TRBV5-1 and TRBJ1-1; maybe TRBD1 (5 bases). Deletions cut 2 bases from V and 8 bases from J, with 13 bases between. CDR3 length: 13 amino acids. Germline V gives CDR1 SGHRS, CDR2 YFSETQ. CDR3 region: CASSFSSGHEAFF. In DNA form, the CDR3 reads TGCGCCAGCAGCTTTAGTAGCGGACACGAAGCTTTCTTT.

The gene calls are TRBV2 and TRBJ1-5, with 8 nucleotides matching TRBD1. Germline assignment: CDR1 SNHLY and CDR2 FYNNEI. The ends lost 7 bases at V and 0 bases at J; junction bases unmatched: 5. This CDR3 is built from 15 residues. CDR3 residues: CASKTGVFSNQPQHF. DNA for the CDR3: TGTGCCAGCAAGACAGGGGTCTTTAGCAATCAGCCCCAGCATTTT.

The CDR3 spells CASSDGVGGLTGELFF. In DNA form, the CDR3 reads TGTGCCAGCAGCGATGGGGTTGGCGGACTCACCGGGGAGCTGTTTTTT. The chain employs TRBV11-3 and TRBJ2-2, with D maybe TRBD2 (5 bases). Germline CDR1 reads SGHNT; CDR2 reads YENEEA. V lost 5 bases, J lost 4 bases, and 17 bases lay in between. The CDR3 sequence is 16 residues long.

This clone showed up just a few times. The rearrangement uses TRBV2 and TRBJ2-3; tentatively, D is TRBD2 (5 bases). The V gene lost 3 bases and the J gene lost 2 bases, with 12 bases spanning the gap. CDR3 length equals 15 residues. Germline CDR1 SNHLY, CDR2 FYNNEI. CDR3 nucleotides: TGTGCCAGCAGTGATTACGGAGCGGCCACAGATACGCAGTATTTT. This translates into CASSDYGAATDTQYF.